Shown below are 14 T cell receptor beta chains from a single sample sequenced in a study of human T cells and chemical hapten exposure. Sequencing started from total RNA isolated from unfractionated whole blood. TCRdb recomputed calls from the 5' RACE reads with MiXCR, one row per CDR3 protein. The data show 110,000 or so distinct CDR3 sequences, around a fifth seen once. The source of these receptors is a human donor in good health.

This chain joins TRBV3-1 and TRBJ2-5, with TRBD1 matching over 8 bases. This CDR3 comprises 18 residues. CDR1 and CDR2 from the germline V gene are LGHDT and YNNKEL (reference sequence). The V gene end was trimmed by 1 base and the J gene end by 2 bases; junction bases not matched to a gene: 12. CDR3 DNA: TGTGCCAGCAGCCAAGGACGGACAGGGCTTGGGGCACAAGAGACCCAGTACTTC. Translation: CASSQGRTGLGAQETQYF.

The CDR3 loop reads CASRVFRGTTQYF. DNA of the CDR3: TGTGCCAGCAGAGTCTTCAGGGGAACTACGCAGTATTTT. The chain combines TRBV6-5 with TRBJ2-3; TRBD1 might be the D (6 bases). Trimming pared 6 bases from V and 8 bases from J, leaving 15 bases between. The germline V gene has CDR1 MNHEY and CDR2 SVGAGI. This CDR3 contains 13 residues.

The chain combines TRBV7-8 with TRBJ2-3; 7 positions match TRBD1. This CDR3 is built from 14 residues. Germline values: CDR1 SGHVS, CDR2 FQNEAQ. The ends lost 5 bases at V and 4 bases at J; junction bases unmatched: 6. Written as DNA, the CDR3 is TGTGCCAGCAGCCGATCCCAGGGGGCAGATACGCAGTATTTT. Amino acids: CASSRSQGADTQYF.

The CDR3 DNA follows: TGTGCCAGCAGCCTTCCCCTAGCCGTCGTGGAGCAGTACTTC. It encodes CASSLPLAVVEQYF. The chain is built from TRBV12-3 or TRBV12-4 and TRBJ2-7, with D perhaps matching TRBD2 (5 bases). V shed 6 bases and J shed 7 bases, with 19 bases lying between them. The CDR3 has 14 residues.

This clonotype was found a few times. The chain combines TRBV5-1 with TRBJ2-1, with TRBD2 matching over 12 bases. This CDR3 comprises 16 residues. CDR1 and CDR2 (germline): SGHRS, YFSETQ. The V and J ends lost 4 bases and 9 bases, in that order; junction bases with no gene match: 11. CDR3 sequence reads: CASSTPSGRAVGEQFF. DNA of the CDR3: TGCGCCAGCAGCACCCCTAGCGGGAGGGCGGTCGGTGAGCAGTTCTTC. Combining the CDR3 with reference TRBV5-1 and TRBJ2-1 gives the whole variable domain KAGVTQTPRYLIKTRGQQVTLSCSPISGHRSVSWYQQTPGQGLQFLFEYFSETQRNKGNFPGRFSGRQFSNSRSEMNVSTLELGDSALYLCASSTPSGRAVGEQFFGPGTRLTVL.

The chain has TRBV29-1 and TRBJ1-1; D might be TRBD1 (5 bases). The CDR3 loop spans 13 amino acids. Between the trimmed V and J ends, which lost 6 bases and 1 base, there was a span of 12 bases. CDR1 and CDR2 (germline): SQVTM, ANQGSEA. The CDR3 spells CSVKWGPNTEAFF. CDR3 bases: TGCAGCGTAAAGTGGGGCCCGAACACTGAAGCTTTCTTT. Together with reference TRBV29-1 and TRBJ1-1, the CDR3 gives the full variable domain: SAVISQKPSRDICQRGTSLTIQCQVDSQVTMMFWYRQQPGQSLTLIATANQGSEATYESGFVIDKFPISRPNLTFSTLTVSNMSPEDSSIYLCSVKWGPNTEAFFGQGTRLTVV.

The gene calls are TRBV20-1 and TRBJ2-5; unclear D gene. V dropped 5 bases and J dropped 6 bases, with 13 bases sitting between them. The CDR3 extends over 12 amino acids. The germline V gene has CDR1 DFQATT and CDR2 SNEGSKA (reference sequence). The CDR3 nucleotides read TGCAGTGCTGGATACAGTGGCAAGACCCAGTACTTC. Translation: CSAGYSGKTQYF.

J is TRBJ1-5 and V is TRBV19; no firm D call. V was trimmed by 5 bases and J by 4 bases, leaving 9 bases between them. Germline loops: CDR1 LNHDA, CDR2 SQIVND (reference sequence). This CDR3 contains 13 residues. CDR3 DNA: TGTGCCAGTAGTTTTTTTCTGAATCAGCCCCAGCATTTT. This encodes CASSFFLNQPQHF.

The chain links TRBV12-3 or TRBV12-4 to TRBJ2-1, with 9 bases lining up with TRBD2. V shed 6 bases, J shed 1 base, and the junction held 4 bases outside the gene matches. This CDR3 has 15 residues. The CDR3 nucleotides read TGTGCCAGCAGGGCGACTAGCGGTTCCTACAATGAGCAGTTCTTC. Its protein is CASRATSGSYNEQFF.

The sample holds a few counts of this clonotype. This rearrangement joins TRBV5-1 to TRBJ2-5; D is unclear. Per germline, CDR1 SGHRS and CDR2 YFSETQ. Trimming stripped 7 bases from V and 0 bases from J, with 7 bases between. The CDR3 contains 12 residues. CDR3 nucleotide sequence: TGCGCCAGCCGTACCAACCAAGAGACCCAGTACTTC. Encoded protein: CASRTNQETQYF.

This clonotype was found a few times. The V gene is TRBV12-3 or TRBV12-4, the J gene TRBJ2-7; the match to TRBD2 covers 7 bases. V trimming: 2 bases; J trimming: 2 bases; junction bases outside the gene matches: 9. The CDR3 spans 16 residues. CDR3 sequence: CASSLIAGDPAYEQYF. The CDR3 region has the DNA TGTGCCAGCAGTTTAATTGCGGGGGACCCAGCCTACGAGCAGTACTTC.

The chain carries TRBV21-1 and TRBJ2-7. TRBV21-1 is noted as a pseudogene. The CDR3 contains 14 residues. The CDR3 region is CASSKADTSYEQYF. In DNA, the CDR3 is TGTGCCAGCAGCAAAGCCGACACCTCCTACGAGCAGTACTTC.

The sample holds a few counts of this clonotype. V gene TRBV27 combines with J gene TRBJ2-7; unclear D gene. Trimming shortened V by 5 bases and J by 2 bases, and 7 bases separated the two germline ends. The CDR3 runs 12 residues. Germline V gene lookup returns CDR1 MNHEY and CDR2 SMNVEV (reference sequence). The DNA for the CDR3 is TGTGCCAGCAGTCCGGGCCCCTACGAGCAGTACTTC. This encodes CASSPGPYEQYF.

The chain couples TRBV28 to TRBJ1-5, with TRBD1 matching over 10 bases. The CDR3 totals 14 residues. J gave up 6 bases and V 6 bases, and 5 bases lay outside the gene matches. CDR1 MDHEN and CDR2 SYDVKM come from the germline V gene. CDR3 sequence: CASSLDRGTQPQHF. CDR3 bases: TGTGCCAGCAGCTTGGACAGGGGGACTCAGCCCCAGCATTTT.